This TCR beta chain is from a study of identical twins. Findings of the study overall: The abundant beta clonotypes from cord blood had fewer insertions, and memory repertoires had none of this.

It was template switching that added a universal primer site, and there were unique molecular identifiers on the cDNA. TCRdb re-derived calls from the 5' RACE reads in MiXCR, one entry per CDR3 protein. The data show approximately 600,000 distinct CDR3 sequences, with around a tenth seen just once and around 3.2% held by the top ten. The sample holds many counts of this clonotype. As yet, its antigen is unknown. V was cut by 5 bases and J by 4 bases, with 5 bases left in between. Germline V gene data show CDR1 as MNHEY and CDR2 as SVGAGI. The CDR3 is 11 residues long. Another study also made use of these data, one on yellow fever vaccine responses in identical twins.

The chain uses TRBV6-5 and TRBJ1-2; D gene unclear. The clonotype was recovered from a woman younger than 30 in good health. The sample consisted of PBMCs. In DNA form, the CDR3 reads TGTGCCAGCAGTGATCTCTATGGCTACACCTTC. The encoded protein is CASSDLYGYTF.